This TCR beta chain was sequenced for a study of graft-versus-host responses after intestinal transplantation. Clones were sequenced by immunoSEQ multiplex PCR, and TCRdb holds only the in-frame ones, with some missing. The sample holds 11,000 to 15,000 clones; 70% to 85% are singletons and the top ten take 3.9%. Processed graft tissue released its intraepithelial and lamina propria lymphocytes. The CDR3 covers 13 residues. The germline V gene encodes CDR1 MNHEY and CDR2 SMNVEV (reference sequence). The V end lost 6 bases, the J end lost 0 bases, and 8 bases lay between the germline ends. The clonotype comes from a human patient who received an intestinal transplant, so some T cells may come from the graft donor. The material was ileum tissue, obtained approximately 27 days after intestinal transplant. The chain is built from TRBV27 and TRBJ2-5, with unresolved D. In DNA form, the CDR3 reads TGTGCCAGCAGACCAGACAACCAAGAGACCCAGTACTTC. Amino acids: CASRPDNQETQYF.